The source of this T cell receptor beta chain is a study of tumor-infiltrating lymphocytes in localized non-small cell lung cancer. About the research overall: Patients included smokers and never-smokers with various histologies, some sampled after neoadjuvant chemotherapy.

Profiling relied on immunoSEQ multiplex PCR, and the TCRdb table lists in-frame clones only, not all of them. This table has 11,000 to 15,000 clones, 75% to 85% appearing once. This CDR3 region has 14 residues. Germline CDR1 and CDR2: SGHRS and YFSETQ. This clonotype originated in a human donor with non-small cell lung cancer. The chain employs TRBV5-1 and TRBJ2-5; maybe TRBD1 (6 bases). The better agreement between TRBJ2-7 and the DNA end casts doubt on the J call. The material sequenced was lung tumor tissue. The CDR3 is CASSLVGGAYEQYF. CDR3 sequence (DNA): TGCGCCAGCAGCTTGGTAGGGGGAGCCTACGAGCAGTACTTC.